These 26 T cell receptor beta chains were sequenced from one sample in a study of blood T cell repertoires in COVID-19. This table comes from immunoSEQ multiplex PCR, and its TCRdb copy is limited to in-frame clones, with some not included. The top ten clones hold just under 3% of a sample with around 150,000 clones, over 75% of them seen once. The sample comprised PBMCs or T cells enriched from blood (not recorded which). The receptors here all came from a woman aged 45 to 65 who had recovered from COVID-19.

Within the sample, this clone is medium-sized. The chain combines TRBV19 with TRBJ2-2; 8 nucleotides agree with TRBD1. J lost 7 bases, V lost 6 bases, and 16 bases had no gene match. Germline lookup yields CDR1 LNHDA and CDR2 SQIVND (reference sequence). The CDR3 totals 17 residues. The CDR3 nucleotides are TGTGCCAGTAGCCCTTCCCTTTGGCAGGGGGCTGTCGGGGAGCTGTTTTTT. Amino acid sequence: CASSPSLWQGAVGELFF.

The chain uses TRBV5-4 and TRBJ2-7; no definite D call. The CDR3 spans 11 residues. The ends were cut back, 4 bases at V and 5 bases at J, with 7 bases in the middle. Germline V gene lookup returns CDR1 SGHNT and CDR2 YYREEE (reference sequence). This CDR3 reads CASSPRHEQYF. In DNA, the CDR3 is TGTGCCAGCAGCCCCAGGCACGAGCAGTACTTC.

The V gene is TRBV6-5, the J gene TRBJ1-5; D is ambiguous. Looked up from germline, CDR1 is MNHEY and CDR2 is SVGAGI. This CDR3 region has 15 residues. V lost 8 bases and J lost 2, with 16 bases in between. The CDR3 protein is CASRNGGGGNQPQHF. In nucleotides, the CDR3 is TGTGCCAGCCGAAACGGTGGTGGTGGCAATCAGCCCCAGCATTTT.

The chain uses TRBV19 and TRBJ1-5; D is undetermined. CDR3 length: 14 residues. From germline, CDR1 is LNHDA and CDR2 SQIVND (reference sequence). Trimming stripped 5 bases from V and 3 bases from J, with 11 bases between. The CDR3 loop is CASSPVPPNQPQHF. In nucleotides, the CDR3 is TGTGCCAGTAGTCCCGTCCCTCCCAATCAGCCCCAGCATTTT.

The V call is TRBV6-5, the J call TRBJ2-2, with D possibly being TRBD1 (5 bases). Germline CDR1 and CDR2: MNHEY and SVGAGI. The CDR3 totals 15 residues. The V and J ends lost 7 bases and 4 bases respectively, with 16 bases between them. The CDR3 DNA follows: TGTGCCAGCACCCTCAGACAGTTCGCCACCGGGGAGCTGTTTTTT. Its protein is CASTLRQFATGELFF.

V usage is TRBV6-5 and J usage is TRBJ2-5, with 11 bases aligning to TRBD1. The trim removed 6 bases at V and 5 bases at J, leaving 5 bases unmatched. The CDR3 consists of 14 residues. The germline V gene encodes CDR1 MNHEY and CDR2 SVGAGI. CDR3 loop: CASRDRGRLETQYF. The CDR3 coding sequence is TGTGCCAGCAGGGACAGGGGGCGATTGGAGACCCAGTACTTC.

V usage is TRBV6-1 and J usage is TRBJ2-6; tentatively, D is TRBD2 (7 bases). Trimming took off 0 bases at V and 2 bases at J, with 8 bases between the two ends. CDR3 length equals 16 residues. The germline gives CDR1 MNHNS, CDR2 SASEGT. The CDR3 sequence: CASSEARGPGANVLTF. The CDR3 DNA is TGTGCCAGCAGTGAAGCGCGGGGGCCTGGGGCCAACGTCCTGACTTTC.

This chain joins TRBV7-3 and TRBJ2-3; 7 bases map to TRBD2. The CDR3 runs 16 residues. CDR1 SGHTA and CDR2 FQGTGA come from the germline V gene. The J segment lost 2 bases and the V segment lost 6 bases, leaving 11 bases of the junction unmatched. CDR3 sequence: CASSWGGAGNTDTQYF. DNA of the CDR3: TGTGCCAGCAGTTGGGGAGGGGCAGGTAACACAGATACGCAGTATTTT. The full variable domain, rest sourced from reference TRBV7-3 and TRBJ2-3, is GAGVSQTPSNKVTEKGKYVELRCDPISGHTALYWYRQSLGQGPEFLIYFQGTGAADDSGLPNDRFFAVRPEGSVSTLKIQRTERGDSAVYLCASSWGGAGNTDTQYFGPGTRLTVL.

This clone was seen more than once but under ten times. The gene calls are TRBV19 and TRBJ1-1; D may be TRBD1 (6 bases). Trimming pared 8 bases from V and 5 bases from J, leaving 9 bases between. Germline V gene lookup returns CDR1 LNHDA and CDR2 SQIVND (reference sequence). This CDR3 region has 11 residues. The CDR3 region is CASSGTTEAFF. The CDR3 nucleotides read TGTGCCAGTTCCGGGACAACTGAAGCTTTCTTT.

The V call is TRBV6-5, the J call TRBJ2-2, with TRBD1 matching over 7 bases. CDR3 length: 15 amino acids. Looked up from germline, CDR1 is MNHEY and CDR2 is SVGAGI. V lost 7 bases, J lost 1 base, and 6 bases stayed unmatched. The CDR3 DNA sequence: TGTGCCAGCACCACCCGGACAGGGAACACCGGGGAGCTGTTTTTT. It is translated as CASTTRTGNTGELFF.

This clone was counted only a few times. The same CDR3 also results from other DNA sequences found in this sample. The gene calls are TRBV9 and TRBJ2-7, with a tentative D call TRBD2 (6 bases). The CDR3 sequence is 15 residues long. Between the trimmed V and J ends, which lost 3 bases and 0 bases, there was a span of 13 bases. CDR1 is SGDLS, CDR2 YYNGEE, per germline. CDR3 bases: TGTGCCAGCAGCGAGGAACGGGGGAGCTCCTACGAGCAGTACTTC. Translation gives CASSEERGSSYEQYF.

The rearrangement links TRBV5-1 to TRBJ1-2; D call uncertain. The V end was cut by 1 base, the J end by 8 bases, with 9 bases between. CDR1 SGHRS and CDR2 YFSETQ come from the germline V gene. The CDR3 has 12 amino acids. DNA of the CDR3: TGCGCCAGCAGCTTGTACGGGAGAGGCTACACCTTC. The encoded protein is CASSLYGRGYTF.

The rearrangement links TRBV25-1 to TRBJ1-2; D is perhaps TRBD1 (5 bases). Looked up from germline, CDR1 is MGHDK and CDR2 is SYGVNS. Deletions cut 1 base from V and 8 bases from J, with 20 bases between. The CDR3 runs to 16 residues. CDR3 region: CASSEFTFRQPQGYTF. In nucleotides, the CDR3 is TGTGCCAGCAGTGAATTTACTTTCAGACAGCCTCAAGGCTACACCTTC.

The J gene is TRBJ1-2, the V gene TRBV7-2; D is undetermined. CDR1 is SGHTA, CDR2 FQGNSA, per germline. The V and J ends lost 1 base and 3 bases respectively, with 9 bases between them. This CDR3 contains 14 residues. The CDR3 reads CASSLGTDYYGYTF. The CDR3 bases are TGTGCCAGCAGCTTAGGTACAGATTACTATGGCTACACCTTC.

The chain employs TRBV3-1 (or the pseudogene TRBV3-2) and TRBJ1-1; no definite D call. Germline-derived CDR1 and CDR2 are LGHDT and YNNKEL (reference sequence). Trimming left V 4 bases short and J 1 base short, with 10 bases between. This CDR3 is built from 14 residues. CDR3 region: CASSPRVGNTEAFF. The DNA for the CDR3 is TGTGCCAGCAGCCCGCGGGTAGGGAACACTGAAGCTTTCTTT.

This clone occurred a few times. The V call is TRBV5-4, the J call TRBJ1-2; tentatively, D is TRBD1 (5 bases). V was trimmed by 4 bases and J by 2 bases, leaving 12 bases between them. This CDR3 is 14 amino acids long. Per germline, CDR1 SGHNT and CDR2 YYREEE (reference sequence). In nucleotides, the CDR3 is TGTGCCAGCAGCCGGGGGACCGAGAACTATGGCTACACCTTC. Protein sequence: CASSRGTENYGYTF. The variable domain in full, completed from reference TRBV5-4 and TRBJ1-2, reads ETGVTQSPTHLIKTRGQQVTLRCSSQSGHNTVSWYQQALGQGPQFIFQYYREEENGRGNFPPRFSGLQFPNYSSELNVNALELDDSALYLCASSRGTENYGYTFGSGTRLTVV.

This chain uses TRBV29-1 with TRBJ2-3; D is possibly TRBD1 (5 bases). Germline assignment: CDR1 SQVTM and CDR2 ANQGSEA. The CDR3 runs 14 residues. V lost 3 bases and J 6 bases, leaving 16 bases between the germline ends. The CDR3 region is CSVDGAGNSDTQYF. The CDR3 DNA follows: TGCAGCGTTGATGGGGCAGGAAACTCGGATACGCAGTATTTT.

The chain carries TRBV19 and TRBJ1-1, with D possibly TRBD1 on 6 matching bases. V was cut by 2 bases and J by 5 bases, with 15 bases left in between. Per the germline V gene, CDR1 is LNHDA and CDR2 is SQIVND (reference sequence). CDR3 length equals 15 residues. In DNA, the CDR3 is TGTGCCAGTAGTATACGGCAGGGGCGGAGGACTGAAGCTTTCTTT. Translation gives CASSIRQGRRTEAFF.

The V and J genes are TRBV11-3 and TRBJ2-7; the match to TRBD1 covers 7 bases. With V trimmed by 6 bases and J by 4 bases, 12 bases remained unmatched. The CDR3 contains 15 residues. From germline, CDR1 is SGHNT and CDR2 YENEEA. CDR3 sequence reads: CASSRPGQRKYEQYF. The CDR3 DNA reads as TGTGCCAGCAGTCGACCGGGACAGCGAAAATACGAGCAGTACTTC.

The CDR3 bases are TGTGCCAGCAGCTTAATGCTAGCGGGAGGTGCAGATACGCAGTATTTT. It yields the protein CASSLMLAGGADTQYF. The V call is TRBV7-3, the J call TRBJ2-3; 11 nucleotides line up with TRBD2. The CDR3 length is 16 residues. V was pared by 1 base and J by 4 bases, with 4 bases of the junction left unmatched. Germline V lookup: CDR1 SGHTA, CDR2 FQGTGA.

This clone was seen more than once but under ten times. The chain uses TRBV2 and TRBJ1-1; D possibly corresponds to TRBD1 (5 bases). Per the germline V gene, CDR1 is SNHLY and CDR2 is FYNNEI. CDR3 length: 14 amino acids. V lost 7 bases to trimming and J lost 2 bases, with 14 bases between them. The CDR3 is CASIRQTTNTEAFF. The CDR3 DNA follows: TGTGCCAGCATCCGACAGACCACAAACACTGAAGCTTTCTTT.

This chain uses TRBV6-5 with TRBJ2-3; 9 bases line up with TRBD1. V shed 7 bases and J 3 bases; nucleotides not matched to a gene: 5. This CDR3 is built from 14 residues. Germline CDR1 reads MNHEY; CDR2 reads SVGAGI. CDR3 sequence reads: CASKGTGPTDTQYF. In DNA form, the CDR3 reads TGTGCCAGCAAAGGGACAGGGCCTACAGATACGCAGTATTTT.

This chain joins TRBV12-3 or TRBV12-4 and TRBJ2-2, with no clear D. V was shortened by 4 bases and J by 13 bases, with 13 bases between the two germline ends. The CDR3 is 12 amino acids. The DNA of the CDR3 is TGTGCCAGCAGTTCAGACCGCGGTGGGCTGTTTTTT. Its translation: CASSSDRGGLFF.

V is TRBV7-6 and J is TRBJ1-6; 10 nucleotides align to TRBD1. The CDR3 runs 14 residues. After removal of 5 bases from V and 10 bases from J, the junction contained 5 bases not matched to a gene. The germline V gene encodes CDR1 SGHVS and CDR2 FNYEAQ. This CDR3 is CASSPRTGGSPLHF. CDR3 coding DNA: TGTGCCAGCAGCCCACGGACAGGGGGATCACCCCTCCACTTT.

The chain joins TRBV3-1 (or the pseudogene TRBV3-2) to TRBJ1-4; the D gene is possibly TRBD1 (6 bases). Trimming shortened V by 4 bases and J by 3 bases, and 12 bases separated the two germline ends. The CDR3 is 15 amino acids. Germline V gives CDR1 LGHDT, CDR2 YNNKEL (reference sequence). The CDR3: CASSRAGGPNEKLFF. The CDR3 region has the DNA TGTGCCAGCAGCCGCGCCGGGGGGCCTAATGAAAAACTGTTTTTT.

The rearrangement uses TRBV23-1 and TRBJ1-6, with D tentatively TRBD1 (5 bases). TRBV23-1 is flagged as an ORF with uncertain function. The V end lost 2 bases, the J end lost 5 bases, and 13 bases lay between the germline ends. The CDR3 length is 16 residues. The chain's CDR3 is CASSQRGHKNNSPLHF. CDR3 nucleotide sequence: TGCGCCAGCAGTCAACGAGGACACAAGAATAATTCACCCCTCCACTTT.